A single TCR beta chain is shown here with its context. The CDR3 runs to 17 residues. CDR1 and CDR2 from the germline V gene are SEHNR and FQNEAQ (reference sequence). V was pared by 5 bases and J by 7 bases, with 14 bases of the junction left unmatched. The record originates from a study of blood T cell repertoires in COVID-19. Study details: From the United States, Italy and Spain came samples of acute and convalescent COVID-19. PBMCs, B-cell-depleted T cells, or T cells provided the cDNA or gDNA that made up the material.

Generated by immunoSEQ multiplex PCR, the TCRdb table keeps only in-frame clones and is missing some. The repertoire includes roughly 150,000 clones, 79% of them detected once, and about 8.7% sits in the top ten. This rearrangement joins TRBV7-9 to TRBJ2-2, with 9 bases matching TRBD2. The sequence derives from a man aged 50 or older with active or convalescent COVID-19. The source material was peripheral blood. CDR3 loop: CASSPSGGRAANGELFF. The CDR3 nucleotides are TGTGCCAGCAGCCCCTCGGGCGGGAGGGCCGCTAACGGGGAGCTGTTTTTT.